A selection of T cell receptor beta chains follows, all from one sample in a study of CD8 T cells in ankylosing spondylitis. TCRdb independently ran MiXCR on the 5' RACE reads; one entry per CDR3 protein. Of about 540,000 distinct CDR3 sequences detected, 12% appear once; the ten largest clones hold under 7.5%. The sample was blood, either unsorted or a sorted T cell fraction (not recorded which). Receptors were obtained from a male donor with ankylosing spondylitis. CDR3s include the opening cysteine and the closing phenylalanine or tryptophan. D genes are given only for firm matches. Part of the rows lack a size; the others show once, few, many or a class for expanded clones.

TRBJ1-5 - many TRBV12-3/TRBV12-4 CASSIQGWGQPQHF TGTGCCAGCAGTATACAGGGATGGGGTCAGCCCCAGCATTTT
TRBJ2-5 - - TRBV12-3/TRBV12-4 CASRASKETQYF TGTGCCAGCAGGGCTTCGAAAGAGACCCAGTACTTC
TRBJ2-1 TRBD2 few TRBV28 CASSIGLAGRDEQFF TGTGCCAGCAGTATCGGACTAGCGGGACGCGATGAGCAGTTCTTC
TRBJ2-3 - - TRBV7-9 CASTLTLQSTDTQYF TGTGCCAGCACCTTGACATTACAGAGCACAGATACGCAGTATTTT
TRBJ1-4 - few TRBV6-1 CASSVTGFNEKLFF TGTGCCAGCAGCGTGACAGGATTTAATGAAAAACTGTTTTTT
TRBJ1-1 TRBD1 - TRBV20-1 CSTTPGQGAFF TGCAGTACAACTCCGGGACAGGGAGCTTTCTTT
TRBJ1-1 - few TRBV20-1 CSARDVRGEAFF TGCAGTGCTAGAGATGTCAGGGGCGAAGCTTTCTTT
TRBJ2-1 TRBD2 few TRBV29-1 CSVVTGRGRVDNEQFF TGCAGCGTTGTAACCGGGCGGGGGAGGGTGGACAATGAGCAGTTCTTC
TRBJ1-2 - - TRBV12-3/TRBV12-4 CASSLGAYYGYTF TGTGCCAGCAGTCTCGGGGCTTACTATGGCTACACCTTC
TRBJ2-7 - few TRBV27 CASSSQLDRGAYEQYF TGTGCCAGCTCCTCTCAACTTGACCGGGGCGCCTACGAGCAGTACTTC
TRBJ1-1 - many TRBV11-2 CASSPLTANEAFF TGTGCCAGCAGCCCCCTGACAGCAAACGAAGCTTTCTTT
TRBJ2-1 - many TRBV20-1 CSAREDTGGSYNEQFF TGCAGTGCTAGGGAAGACACAGGAGGCTCCTACAATGAGCAGTTCTTC
TRBJ1-2 TRBD1 - TRBV12-3/TRBV12-4 CATRTGDYGYTF TGTGCCACCAGGACAGGGGACTATGGCTACACCTTC
TRBJ1-2 - - TRBV2 CASSVGISNYGYTF TGTGCCAGCAGTGTGGGGATTTCTAACTATGGCTACACCTTC
TRBJ2-5 - many TRBV7-9 CASSLVQGGETQYF TGTGCCAGCAGCTTAGTCCAGGGTGGAGAGACCCAGTACTTC
TRBJ1-2 - many TRBV5-1 CASSLDGYGYTF TGCGCCAGCAGCTTGGACGGGTATGGCTACACCTTC
TRBJ2-1 - few TRBV20-1 CSASPTRLNEQFF TGCAGTGCTAGCCCAACTAGACTCAATGAGCAGTTCTTC
TRBJ2-3 TRBD2 - TRBV7-2 CASSLVGGRVSTDTQYF TGTGCCAGCAGCTTAGTCGGCGGGAGAGTAAGCACAGATACGCAGTATTTT
TRBJ1-1 - - TRBV20-1 CSARERTGTEAFF TGCAGTGCTAGAGAGAGGACGGGCACTGAAGCTTTCTTT
TRBJ1-1 - - TRBV6-5 CASSYSGGGVTEAFF TGTGCCAGCAGTTACTCGGGAGGAGGAGTCACTGAAGCTTTCTTT
TRBJ2-7 - - TRBV20-1 CSARYWDKPSYEQYF TGCAGTGCTAGATACTGGGACAAACCTTCCTACGAGCAGTACTTC
TRBJ2-7 - many TRBV20-1 CSAFRDSSGEQYF TGCAGTGCTTTCCGGGACTCCTCGGGAGAGCAGTACTTC
TRBJ2-3 - many TRBV20-1 CSAGGLSRKTTYTQYF TGCAGTGCTGGGGGCCTCTCGCGGAAGACCACGTATACGCAGTATTTT
TRBJ2-1 - - TRBV19 CASRRRMSSYNEQFF TGTGCCAGTAGGCGGCGGATGAGCTCCTACAATGAGCAGTTCTTC
TRBJ2-7 TRBD1 few TRBV5-6 CASSLGPIGTAYEQYF TGTGCCAGCAGCTTGGGTCCCATTGGGACAGCCTACGAGCAGTACTTC
TRBJ2-7 - many TRBV6-2/TRBV6-3 CASSLGHSYEQYF TGTGCCAGCAGCCTCGGACACTCCTACGAGCAGTACTTC
TRBJ2-2 TRBD1 - TRBV7-8 CASSPEGQGAVGELFF TGTGCCAGCAGCCCAGAGGGACAGGGGGCAGTCGGGGAGCTGTTTTTT